Reported below is one T cell receptor (beta chain). Repertoires were generated with immunoSEQ multiplex PCR, while TCRdb's copy carries only in-frame clones and drops some. The sample has roughly 69,000 clones; 60% to 80% are singletons. This entry comes from a study of radiotherapy plus CTLA-4 blockade in lung cancer. There are 17 residues in the CDR3. Per germline, CDR1 SGHAT and CDR2 FQNNGV. The V end lost 7 bases, the J end lost 0 bases, and 19 bases lay between the germline ends. CTLA-4 blockade using ipilimumab, together with focal radiation, was received by patients with chemo-refractory metastatic non-small-cell lung cancer.

The source is a human donor with non-small cell lung cancer whose response to radiotherapy plus ipilimumab could not be evaluated. Some clones in this sample may be carry-over from other donors' samples. The chain links TRBV11-2 to TRBJ2-1; D possibly corresponds to TRBD2 (5 bases). The sample here was peripheral blood, taken from a patient treated with radiotherapy plus ipilimumab. CDR3 residues: CASTHPGGGRSYNEQFF. The CDR3 region has the DNA TGTGCCAGCACCCATCCCGGTGGCGGGCGCTCCTACAATGAGCAGTTCTTC.